The 13 T cell receptor beta chains reported below all come from one sample, sequenced in a study of identical twins. Each CDR3 protein is one row after TCRdb ran MiXCR on the 5' RACE reads. The sample contains more than 1.5 million distinct CDR3 sequences, roughly a third of which appear only once. Sequenced sample: cord blood. The receptors here all came from a newborn girl in good health.

This chain joins TRBV28 and TRBJ2-1; D could derive from TRBD1 or TRBD2 (5 bases each). This CDR3 is 15 amino acids long. Germline CDR1 MDHEN, CDR2 SYDVKM. V lost 5 bases and J 9 bases, leaving 20 bases between the germline ends. The CDR3 loop is CASSPPGRLLREQFF. In nucleotides, the CDR3 is TGTGCCAGCAGTCCTCCGGGACGCCTTTTGCGTGAGCAGTTCTTC.

With regard to this clonotype: One end of the junction does not line up with germline, which may come from a read error. This sequence joins TRBV25-1 and TRBJ2-7, with a tentative D call TRBD1 (5 bases). From germline, CDR1 is MGHDK and CDR2 SYGVNS. CDR3 size: 15 residues. CDR3 region: CASSESAGKGYERYF. In DNA form, the CDR3 reads TGTGCCAGCAGTGAATCGGCAGGGAAAGGGTACGAGCGGTACTTC.

The J gene is TRBJ2-7, the V gene TRBV29-1; possibly TRBD1 for D (6 bases). This CDR3 has 14 amino acids. CDR1 is SQVTM and CDR2 is ANQGSEA in the germline V gene. Trimming removed 4 bases from V and 2 bases from J, with 15 bases in between. The chain's CDR3 is CSVGGRGMPYEQYF. In DNA, the CDR3 is TGCAGCGTTGGTGGCAGGGGAATGCCCTACGAGCAGTACTTC.

V gene TRBV20-1 combines with J gene TRBJ1-5; D is possibly TRBD1 (6 bases). V was clipped by 1 base and J by 5 bases, with 18 bases between them. The V gene's germline CDR1 is DFQATT and CDR2 SNEGSKA (reference sequence). This CDR3 contains 16 residues. CDR3 nucleotides: TGCAGTGCTAGAGTGGGGAGGGGGGACGGAGATCAGCCCCAGCATTTT. Residues: CSARVGRGDGDQPQHF.

The chain has TRBV21-1 and TRBJ1-1; TRBD1 is taken as the D call from the table, unchecked against the DNA. TRBV21-1 is a documented pseudogene. The CDR3 contains 14 residues. The CDR3 spells CASSVRTGRTEAFF. DNA of the CDR3: TGTGCCAGCAGCGTCAGGACAGGGAGGACTGAAGCTTTCTTT.

This clonotype was detected a few times. V and J are TRBV2 and TRBJ2-7; TRBD1 matches 11 bases. V was clipped by 6 bases and J by 3 bases; unmatched bases: 13. The germline CDR1 and CDR2 sequences are SNHLY and FYNNEI. The CDR3 totals 17 residues. CDR3 in amino acids: CASRPNTRDRGGYEQYF. The CDR3 DNA is TGTGCCAGCAGACCCAATACCCGGGACAGGGGGGGCTACGAGCAGTACTTC. The entire variable domain, with the rest obtained from reference TRBV2 and TRBJ2-7, is as follows: EPEVTQTPSHQVTQMGQEVILRCVPISNHLYFYWYRQILGQKVEFLVSFYNNEISEKSEIFDDQFSVERPDGSNFTLKIRSTKLEDSAMYFCASRPNTRDRGGYEQYFGPGTRLTVT.

This clonotype was detected a few times. The rearrangement uses TRBV28 and TRBJ2-2; unclear D gene. Germline V lookup: CDR1 MDHEN, CDR2 SYDVKM. V gave up 2 bases and J gave up 5 bases, with 6 bases separating them. The CDR3 sequence is 13 residues long. The CDR3, as DNA: TGTGCCAGCAGTTTACCCGTAACCGGGGAGCTGTTTTTT. This sequence encodes CASSLPVTGELFF.

This clonotype showed up just a few times. This chain links TRBV20-1 with TRBJ1-1; 7 bases are a match to TRBD1. This CDR3 has 13 amino acids. Germline values: CDR1 DFQATT, CDR2 SNEGSKA (reference sequence). With 5 bases clipped from V and 6 bases from J, the junction kept 9 bases outside the gene matches. The CDR3 spells CSALTGWIAEAFF. In nucleotides, the CDR3 is TGCAGTGCTTTGACAGGGTGGATAGCTGAAGCTTTCTTT.

The V gene is TRBV7-2, the J gene TRBJ2-1; the D gene is possibly TRBD2 (6 bases). CDR1 and CDR2 (germline): SGHTA, FQGNSA. The CDR3 is made up of 16 amino acids. V was pared by 1 base and J by 4 bases, with 14 bases between. CDR3 in DNA: TGTGCCAGCAGCTTAGGAGGACTACCCCATTACAATGAGCAGTTCTTC. Translation: CASSLGGLPHYNEQFF.

This clonotype was seen a handful of times. The chain uses TRBV11-1 and TRBJ2-1; 8 positions agree with TRBD2. V trimming: 7 bases; J trimming: 7 bases; junction bases outside the gene matches: 18. The CDR3 loop spans 17 amino acids. Per the germline V gene, CDR1 is SGHAT and CDR2 is FQDESV (reference sequence). Here the CDR3 DNA reads TGTGCCAGCAACACTGATACGGGGCTAGCGGGCTGGAATGAGCAGTTCTTC. It is translated as CASNTDTGLAGWNEQFF.

CDR3 DNA sequence: TGTGCCAGCAGTCGAACCGGGACAGGGGTTCAGCCCCAGCATTTT. It yields the protein CASSRTGTGVQPQHF. The chain is built from TRBV6-2 or TRBV6-3 and TRBJ1-5, with 10 bases identical to TRBD1. This CDR3 is 15 amino acids long. V lost 5 bases, J lost 6 bases, and 7 bases stayed unmatched. Per the germline V gene, CDR1 is MNHEY and CDR2 is SVGEGT.

This rearrangement joins TRBV4-2 to TRBJ2-1, with 8 bases matching TRBD1. The CDR3 is made up of 16 amino acids. V lost 3 bases, J lost 0 bases, and 4 bases stayed unmatched. Germline V gives CDR1 LGHNA, CDR2 YNFKEQ. CDR3 bases: TGTGCCAGCAGCCAGCAACAGGGGGTCTCCTACAATGAGCAGTTCTTC. Its protein product is CASSQQQGVSYNEQFF.

This chain connects TRBV14 to TRBJ1-1; TRBD1 might be the D (5 bases). The CDR3 is 15 residues long. The germline gives CDR1 SGHDN, CDR2 FVKESK. V lost 0 bases and J lost 6, with 14 bases in between. CDR3 loop: CASSQDLGGRAEAFF. As DNA, the CDR3 is TGTGCCAGCAGCCAAGATCTTGGGGGGAGGGCTGAAGCTTTCTTT.